This T cell receptor beta chain stems from a study of cytomegalovirus exposure and HLA in healthy donors (dated by TCRdb to 2016 to 2017). The study in broad terms: The 650 to 750 repertoires of the first cohort and the 120 validation repertoires were produced on the same platform, according to a later analysis. In addition to the first cohort of roughly 670 subjects, a separate validation cohort of 120 different subjects was used. The study aimed to test whether signatures of past pathogen exposure could be identified by cataloging public T cell receptors. The study combined high-throughput TCR immunosequencing, statistical association of individual TCRs with disease status, and machine learning to predict cytomegalovirus infection status. Overall study outcomes, separate from this receptor: In vitro tests confirmed that a few of the cytomegalovirus-associated TCR beta chains recognize cytomegalovirus antigens. The study listed 170 or so TCR beta chains as associated with cytomegalovirus. A later analysis found that TCRs clustered in the first cohort also tended to co-occur in the roughly 120 validation repertoires, with approximately 93% of cluster scores above 0. While some public TCRs were present in many individuals, most TCR sequences turned up only very rarely across donors. The classifier was reported to diagnose cytomegalovirus status with high specificity and sensitivity in both the original and validation cohorts. The authors suggested that the approach could potentially be generalized to other disease states and immunological phenotypes. All 120 or so repertoires were used to score co-occurrence in the validation cohort in a later analysis, because that analysis had no HLA typing for the cohort.

Separate from the roughly 700-subject first cohort, the validation cohort of 90 to 150 subjects was the group to which the donors belonged. The CDR3 numbers 12 residues from cysteine through phenylalanine. The kept DNA is CDR3 alone, 36 bases in frame from the first base. Concerning this clone: The antigen this receptor binds is unknown. No base-level quality is on record; no much larger clone is a single base apart.

The method behind the library was the immunoSEQ multiplex PCR assay. The paper's data handling went like this. To diagnose cytomegalovirus status from the catalog of TCR beta chain sequences, a statistical classification framework was built. TCRdb limited this immuneACCESS table to in-frame rearrangements with V and J called. A share of clones is missing; checked studies link under half to unresolved V genes, and the rest is unexplained. V and J calls and clone size are as listed in that table; D and trimming were resolved from the DNA. The sample table holds some 49,000 clones, of which about 94% were seen once. The biggest ten clones account for about 8% of the sample.

This TCR was recovered from a woman younger than 35 in good health and CMV-seropositive. The specimen sequenced was PBMCs. The V gene is TRBV21-1 and the J gene is TRBJ1-1. TRBV21-1 corresponds to a pseudogene. The CDR3 region reads CASSILNTEAFF. The DNA reads TGTGCCAGCAGCATCCTCAACACTGAAGCTTTCTTT.